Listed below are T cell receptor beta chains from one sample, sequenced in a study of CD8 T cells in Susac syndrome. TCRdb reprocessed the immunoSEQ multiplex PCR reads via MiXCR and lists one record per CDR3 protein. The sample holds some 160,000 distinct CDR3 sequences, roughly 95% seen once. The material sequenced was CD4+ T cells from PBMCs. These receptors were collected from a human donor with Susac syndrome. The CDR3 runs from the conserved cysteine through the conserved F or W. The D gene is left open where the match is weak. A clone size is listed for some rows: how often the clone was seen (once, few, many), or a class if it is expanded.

CDR3nt: TGTGCCAGCAGCTTGGAAACAGGCTACGAGCAGTACTTC
CDR3aa: CASSLETGYEQYF
abundance: -
d_gene: -
v_gene: TRBV5-5
j_gene: TRBJ2-7

CDR3nt: TGTGCCACCAGCAGAGAGGCACAGGGAGGACGCTACGAGCAGTACTTC
CDR3aa: CATSREAQGGRYEQYF
abundance: once
d_gene: -
v_gene: TRBV15
j_gene: TRBJ2-7

CDR3nt: TGTGCCACAGGGACTAGCGGGGGCTACACCGGGGAGCTGTTTTTT
CDR3aa: CATGTSGGYTGELFF
abundance: -
d_gene: TRBD2
v_gene: TRBV4-2
j_gene: TRBJ2-2

CDR3nt: TGCAGTGCTAGTAGCGGGGTATGGAATGAGCAGTTCTTC
CDR3aa: CSASSGVWNEQFF
abundance: -
d_gene: TRBD2
v_gene: TRBV20-1
j_gene: TRBJ2-1

CDR3nt: TGTGCCAGCTCCTCGGGCCGACAGACCGATCAGCCCCAGCATTTT
CDR3aa: CASSSGRQTDQPQHF
abundance: -
d_gene: -
v_gene: TRBV18
j_gene: TRBJ1-5

CDR3nt: TGCAGCGTTGAGGGTCCGGGGGCTGACACTGAAGCTTTCTTT
CDR3aa: CSVEGPGADTEAFF
abundance: -
d_gene: -
v_gene: TRBV29-1
j_gene: TRBJ1-1

CDR3nt: TGTGCCAGCAGCTTATATGGCACCAAGGGAAACACCATATATTTT
CDR3aa: CASSLYGTKGNTIYF
abundance: -
d_gene: -
v_gene: TRBV7-9
j_gene: TRBJ1-3

CDR3nt: TGTGCCAGCAGCCGCCGGGACAGGGGTAATTTGGGCACTGAAGCTTTCTTT
CDR3aa: CASSRRDRGNLGTEAFF
abundance: -
d_gene: TRBD1
v_gene: TRBV3-1
j_gene: TRBJ1-1

CDR3nt: TGCAGTGCTAGAGATCTACCAGGGACCCTGGGGGGGGCCAACGTCCTGACTTTC
CDR3aa: CSARDLPGTLGGANVLTF
abundance: -
d_gene: -
v_gene: TRBV20-1
j_gene: TRBJ2-6

CDR3nt: TGTGCCAGCAGCTCGGGCGGAAGAGGACCCGGGGAGCTGTTTTTT
CDR3aa: CASSSGGRGPGELFF
abundance: once
d_gene: -
v_gene: TRBV7-9
j_gene: TRBJ2-2

CDR3nt: TGTGCCAGCAAACCGGGACAGGCGGGGGAGACCCAGTACTTC
CDR3aa: CASKPGQAGETQYF
abundance: -
d_gene: TRBD1
v_gene: TRBV25-1
j_gene: TRBJ2-5

CDR3nt: TGCGCCAGCAGCTTGGGACAGTCGACCTATGGCTACACCTTC
CDR3aa: CASSLGQSTYGYTF
abundance: -
d_gene: -
v_gene: TRBV5-1
j_gene: TRBJ1-2

CDR3nt: TGTGCCAGCAGTTTATCATCGGTACGGACCCAGTACTTC
CDR3aa: CASSLSSVRTQYF
abundance: -
d_gene: -
v_gene: TRBV28
j_gene: TRBJ2-5

CDR3nt: TGTGCCAGCTCACCACGGAAGGAACTCTCCTACGAGCAGTACTTC
CDR3aa: CASSPRKELSYEQYF
abundance: -
d_gene: -
v_gene: TRBV18
j_gene: TRBJ2-7

CDR3nt: TGTGCCAGTAAGAGAGCGGCGGGAGAATCCTACGAGCAGTACTTC
CDR3aa: CASKRAAGESYEQYF
abundance: -
d_gene: TRBD2
v_gene: TRBV19
j_gene: TRBJ2-7

CDR3nt: TGCAGGGTGGAGGTTCTACCCGAGCAGTACTTC
CDR3aa: CRVEVLPEQYF
abundance: -
d_gene: -
v_gene: TRBV29-1
j_gene: TRBJ2-7

CDR3nt: TGTGCCAGCAGTTACTCGCGGATCTATGGCTACACCTTC
CDR3aa: CASSYSRIYGYTF
abundance: -
d_gene: -
v_gene: TRBV6-5
j_gene: TRBJ1-2

CDR3nt: TGCAGTGCCAGAGGGAGGTCCGGGGAGCTGTTTTTT
CDR3aa: CSARGRSGELFF
abundance: -
d_gene: -
v_gene: TRBV20-1
j_gene: TRBJ2-2

CDR3nt: TGCAGTGCGCATGGCAGACCGGGACAGTCCTACGAGCAGTACTTC
CDR3aa: CSAHGRPGQSYEQYF
abundance: -
d_gene: TRBD1
v_gene: TRBV20-1
j_gene: TRBJ2-7

CDR3nt: TGTGCCAGCAGGATCGACAGTGTCAATCAGCCCCAGCATTTT
CDR3aa: CASRIDSVNQPQHF
abundance: -
d_gene: -
v_gene: TRBV2
j_gene: TRBJ1-5

CDR3nt: TGTGCCTCCTCAGACAGTTTTTATTCACCCCTCCACTTT
CDR3aa: CASSDSFYSPLHF
abundance: -
d_gene: -
v_gene: TRBV9
j_gene: TRBJ1-6

CDR3nt: TGCAGCGTTGAGGGGCCCCCAGCGGGAGAGAGTGTTTACAATGAGCAGTTCTTC
CDR3aa: CSVEGPPAGESVYNEQFF
abundance: -
d_gene: TRBD2
v_gene: TRBV29-1
j_gene: TRBJ2-1

CDR3nt: TGCAGTGCTAGACCCCCGGTTGGGGAGAGCACCGGGGAGCTGTTTTTT
CDR3aa: CSARPPVGESTGELFF
abundance: once
d_gene: -
v_gene: TRBV20-1
j_gene: TRBJ2-2

CDR3nt: TGCAGCGTTGAAGTCGGTTTTGGGGATGAGCAGTTCTTC
CDR3aa: CSVEVGFGDEQFF
abundance: few
d_gene: -
v_gene: TRBV29-1
j_gene: TRBJ2-1

CDR3nt: TGTGCCAGCAGTGAGACTAGCGGGAGCCTGTGCGAGCAGTACTTC
CDR3aa: CASSETSGSLCEQYF
abundance: -
d_gene: TRBD2
v_gene: TRBV12-3/TRBV12-4
j_gene: TRBJ2-7

CDR3nt: TGTGCCAGCAGCCAGTTCTACGAGCAGTACTTC
CDR3aa: CASSQFYEQYF
abundance: -
d_gene: -
v_gene: TRBV5-6
j_gene: TRBJ2-7